This TCR beta chain emerged from a study of CD8 T cells in Susac syndrome. Across the whole study: Among sequenced Susac syndrome patients, over 5 had active disease and eight or nine were in remission. Treatment at blood withdrawal was none, corticosteroids, or intravenous immunoglobulin alone in Susac syndrome patients.

Reverse transcription used roughly 0.45 to 1 ug RNA and random hexamers. TCRdb fed the immunoSEQ multiplex PCR reads into MiXCR, producing one record per CDR3 protein. The sample has approximately 190,000 distinct CDR3 sequences, approximately 94% seen once; the top ten hold 0.075% to 0.1%. The sequencing sample was made of CD4+ T cells from PBMCs. The clonotype originates from a human donor with Susac syndrome.

The CDR3 coding sequence is TGCAGCGTTGGGGGGGGAATTACGGCTAACTATGGCTACACCTTC. Translated: CSVGGGITANYGYTF. V gene TRBV29-1 combines with J gene TRBJ1-2; maybe TRBD1 (5 bases). With 4 bases removed from V and 0 bases from J, the gap between germline ends came to 15 bases. The CDR3 consists of 15 residues. The germline CDR1 and CDR2 sequences are SQVTM and ANQGSEA.